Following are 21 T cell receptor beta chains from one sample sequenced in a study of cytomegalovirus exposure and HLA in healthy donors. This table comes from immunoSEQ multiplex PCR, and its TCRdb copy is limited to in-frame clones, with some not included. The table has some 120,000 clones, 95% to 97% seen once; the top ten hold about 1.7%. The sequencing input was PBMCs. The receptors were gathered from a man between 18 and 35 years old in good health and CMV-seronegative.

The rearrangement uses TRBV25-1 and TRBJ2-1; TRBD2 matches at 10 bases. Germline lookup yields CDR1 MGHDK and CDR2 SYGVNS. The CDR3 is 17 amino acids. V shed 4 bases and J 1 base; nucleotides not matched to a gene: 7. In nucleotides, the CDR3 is TGTGCCAGCAGTGGGGGGGCTAGCGGGAGTTCCTACAATGAGCAGTTCTTC. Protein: CASSGGASGSSYNEQFF.

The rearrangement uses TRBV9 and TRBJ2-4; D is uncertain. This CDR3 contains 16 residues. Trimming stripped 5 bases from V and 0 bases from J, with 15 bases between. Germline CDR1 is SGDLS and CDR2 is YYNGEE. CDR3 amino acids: CASSEHPQVAKNIQYF. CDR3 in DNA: TGTGCCAGCAGTGAACACCCCCAGGTAGCCAAAAACATTCAGTACTTC.

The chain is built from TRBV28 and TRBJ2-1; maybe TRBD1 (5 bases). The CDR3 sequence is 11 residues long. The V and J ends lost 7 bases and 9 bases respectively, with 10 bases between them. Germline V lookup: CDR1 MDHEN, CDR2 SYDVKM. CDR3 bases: TGTGCCAGCACTACGACAGCTGAGCAGTTCTTC. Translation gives CASTTTAEQFF.

The DNA for the CDR3 is TGTGCCAGCAGCCCCAGGACAGGGGCCAATGAGCAGTTCTTC. Translating it yields CASSPRTGANEQFF. The chain uses TRBV4-2 and TRBJ2-1; 9 bases agree with TRBD1. Trimming at V came to 4 bases and at J to 6 bases, leaving 4 bases not matched to a gene. This CDR3 region has 14 residues. Looked up from germline, CDR1 is LGHNA and CDR2 is YNFKEQ.

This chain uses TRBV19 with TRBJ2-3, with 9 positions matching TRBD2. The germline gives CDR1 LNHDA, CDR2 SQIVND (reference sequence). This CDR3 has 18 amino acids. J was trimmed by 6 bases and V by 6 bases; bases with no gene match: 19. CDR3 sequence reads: CASRPPPATSGRVDTQYF. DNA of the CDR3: TGTGCCAGTAGACCCCCGCCGGCGACTAGCGGAAGGGTGGATACGCAGTATTTT.

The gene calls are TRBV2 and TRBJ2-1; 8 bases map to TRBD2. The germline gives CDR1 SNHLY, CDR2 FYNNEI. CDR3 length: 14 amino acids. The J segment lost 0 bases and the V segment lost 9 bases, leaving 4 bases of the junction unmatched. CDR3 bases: TGTGCCAGTAATAGCGGGATCTCCTACAATGAGCAGTTCTTC. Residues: CASNSGISYNEQFF. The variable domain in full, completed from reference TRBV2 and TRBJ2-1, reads EPEVTQTPSHQVTQMGQEVILRCVPISNHLYFYWYRQILGQKVEFLVSFYNNEISEKSEIFDDQFSVERPDGSNFTLKIRSTKLEDSAMYFCASNSGISYNEQFFGPGTRLTVL.

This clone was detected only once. CDR3 amino acids: CASSLPRTGLYEQYF. As DNA, the CDR3 is TGTGCCAGCAGCTTACCCCGGACAGGCCTTTACGAGCAGTACTTC. The chain employs TRBV5-6 and TRBJ2-7; 7 bases align to TRBD1. Germline V gives CDR1 SGHDT, CDR2 YYEEEE. The length of the CDR3 is 15 residues. Trimming took 2 bases from V and 4 from J; bases not matched to a gene: 9.

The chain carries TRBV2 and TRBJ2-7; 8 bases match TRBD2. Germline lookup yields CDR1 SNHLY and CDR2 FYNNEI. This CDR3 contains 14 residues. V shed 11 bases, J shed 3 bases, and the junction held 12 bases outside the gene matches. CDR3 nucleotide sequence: TGTGCCGGATCCTCGACTAGCGACCTCTACGAGCAGTACTTC. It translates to CAGSSTSDLYEQYF.

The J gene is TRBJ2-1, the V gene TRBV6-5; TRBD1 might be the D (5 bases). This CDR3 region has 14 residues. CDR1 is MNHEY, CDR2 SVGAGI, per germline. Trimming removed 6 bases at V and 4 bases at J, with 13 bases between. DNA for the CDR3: TGTGCCAGCAGGCAGGGTCTGGCTTACAATGAGCAGTTCTTC. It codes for CASRQGLAYNEQFF.

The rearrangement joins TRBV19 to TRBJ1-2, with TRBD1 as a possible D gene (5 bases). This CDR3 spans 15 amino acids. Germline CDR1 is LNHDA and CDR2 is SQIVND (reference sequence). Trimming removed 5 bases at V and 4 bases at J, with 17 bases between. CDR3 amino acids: CASSLGRVQGYGYTF. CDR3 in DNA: TGTGCCAGTAGTCTGGGCAGGGTTCAGGGCTATGGCTACACCTTC.

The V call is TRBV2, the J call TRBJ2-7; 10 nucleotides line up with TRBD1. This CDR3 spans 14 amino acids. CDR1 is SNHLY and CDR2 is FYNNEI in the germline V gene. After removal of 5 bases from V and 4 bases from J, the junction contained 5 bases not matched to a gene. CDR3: CASSPGQGTYEQYF. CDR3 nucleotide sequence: TGTGCCAGCAGTCCGGGACAGGGGACATACGAGCAGTACTTC.

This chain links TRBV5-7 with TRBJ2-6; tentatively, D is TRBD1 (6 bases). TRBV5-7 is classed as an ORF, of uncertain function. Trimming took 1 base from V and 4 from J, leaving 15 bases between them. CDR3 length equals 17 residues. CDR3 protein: CASSLCFTGSGANVLTF. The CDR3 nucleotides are TGTGCCAGCAGCTTGTGTTTTACAGGGTCCGGGGCCAACGTCCTGACTTTC.

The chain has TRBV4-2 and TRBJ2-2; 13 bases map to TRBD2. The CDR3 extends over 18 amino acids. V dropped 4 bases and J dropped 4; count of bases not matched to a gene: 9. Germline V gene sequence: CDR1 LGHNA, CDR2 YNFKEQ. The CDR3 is CASSPGLAGVGSTGELFF. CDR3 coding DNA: TGTGCCAGCAGCCCTGGACTAGCGGGAGTTGGAAGCACCGGGGAGCTGTTTTTT.

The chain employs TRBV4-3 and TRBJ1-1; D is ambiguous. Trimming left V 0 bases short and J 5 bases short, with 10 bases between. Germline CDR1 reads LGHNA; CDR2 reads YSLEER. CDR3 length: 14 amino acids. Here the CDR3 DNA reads TGCGCCAGCAGCCAAGAGGCAGGAAGGACTGAAGCTTTCTTT. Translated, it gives CASSQEAGRTEAFF.

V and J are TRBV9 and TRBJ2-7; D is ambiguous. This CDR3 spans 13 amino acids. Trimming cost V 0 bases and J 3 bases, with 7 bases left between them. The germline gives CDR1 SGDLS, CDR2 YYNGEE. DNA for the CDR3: TGTGCCAGCAGCGTAGCCCCCAGCTACGAGCAGTACTTC. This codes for CASSVAPSYEQYF. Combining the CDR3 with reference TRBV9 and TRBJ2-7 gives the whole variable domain DSGVTQTPKHLITATGQRVTLRCSPRSGDLSVYWYQQSLDQGLQFLIQYYNGEERAKGNILERFSAQQFPDLHSELNLSSLELGDSALYFCASSVAPSYEQYFGPGTRLTVT.

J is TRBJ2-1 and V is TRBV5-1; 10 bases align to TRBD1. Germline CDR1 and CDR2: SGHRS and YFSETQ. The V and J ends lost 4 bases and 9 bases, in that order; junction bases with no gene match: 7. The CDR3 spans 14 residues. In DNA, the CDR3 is TGCGCCAGCAGCCGCAGCGGACAGGGGGGTGAGCAGTTCTTC. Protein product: CASSRSGQGGEQFF.

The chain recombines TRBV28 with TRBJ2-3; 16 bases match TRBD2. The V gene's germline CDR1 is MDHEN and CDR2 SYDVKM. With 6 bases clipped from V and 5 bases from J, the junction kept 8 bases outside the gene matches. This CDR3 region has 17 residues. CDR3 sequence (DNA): TGTGCCAGCAGCCCGGGGACTAGCGGGAGGGTGGGAGATACGCAGTATTTT. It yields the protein CASSPGTSGRVGDTQYF. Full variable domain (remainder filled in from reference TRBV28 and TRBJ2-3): DVKVTQSSRYLVKRTGEKVFLECVQDMDHENMFWYRQDPGLGLRLIYFSYDVKMKEKGDIPEGYSVSREKKERFSLILESASTNQTSMYLCASSPGTSGRVGDTQYFGPGTRLTVL.

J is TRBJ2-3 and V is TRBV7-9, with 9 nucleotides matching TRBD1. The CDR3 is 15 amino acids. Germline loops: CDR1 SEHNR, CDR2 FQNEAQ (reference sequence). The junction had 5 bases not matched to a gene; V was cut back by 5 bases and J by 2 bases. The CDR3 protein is CASSQDRGVTDTQYF. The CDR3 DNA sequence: TGTGCCAGCAGCCAGGACAGGGGAGTCACAGATACGCAGTATTTT.

CDR3 coding DNA: TGTGCCAGCAGTTACTCAAGGGGCCTATCTAATGAAAAACTGTTTTTT. This sequence encodes CASSYSRGLSNEKLFF. This chain joins TRBV6-5 and TRBJ1-4, with D possibly TRBD1 on 5 matching bases. The CDR3 sequence is 16 residues long. Germline V gene data show CDR1 as MNHEY and CDR2 as SVGAGI. The V end was cut by 0 bases, the J end by 3 bases, with 11 bases between.

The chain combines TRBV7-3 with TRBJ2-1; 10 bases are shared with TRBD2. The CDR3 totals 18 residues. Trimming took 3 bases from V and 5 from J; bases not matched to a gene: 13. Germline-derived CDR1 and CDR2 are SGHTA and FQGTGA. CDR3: CASSFASGRALRHNEQFF. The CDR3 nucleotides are TGTGCCAGCAGCTTTGCGAGCGGGAGGGCCTTACGGCACAATGAGCAGTTCTTC.

This CDR3 is CASSFDRGDQPQHF. DNA of the CDR3: TGCGCCAGCAGTTTCGACAGGGGAGACCAGCCCCAGCATTTT. The J gene is TRBJ1-5, the V gene TRBV10-1, with TRBD1 matching over 8 bases. Germline V gene lookup returns CDR1 WNHNN and CDR2 SYGVQD (reference sequence). CDR3 size: 14 residues. The V and J ends lost 5 bases and 7 bases, in that order; junction bases with no gene match: 7.